This TCR beta chain was identified during a study of T-cell reconstitution after alpha-beta-depleted transplantation in children. Turning to this clonotype: Its antigen is currently unknown.

Unique molecular identifiers tagged the TCRbeta library. TCRdb reprocessed the PCR reads via MiXCR and lists one record per CDR3 protein. The sample includes fewer than 450,000 distinct CDR3 sequences, 16% of them seen just once. The CDR3 is made up of 15 amino acids. CDR1 is LGHNA and CDR2 is YSLEER in the germline V gene. With 4 bases clipped from V and 9 bases from J, the junction kept 5 bases outside the gene matches. Points from the study as a whole: In patients about two months after transplant, alpha-beta T cells reportedly arose from several hundred expanded graft clones.

The TCR comes from a male patient between 2 and 15 years old who had a stem cell transplant for acute lymphoblastic leukemia, so the T cells may come from the graft donor. This rearrangement joins TRBV4-3 to TRBJ2-1, with 14 bases aligning to TRBD2. Here the sequenced sample was PBMCs, mostly from graft donor cells, taken 360 days after TCRalphabeta/CD19-depleted stem cell transplant. The CDR3 nucleotides read TGCGCCAGCAGCCCCCGACTAGCGGGAGGGGGTGAGCAGTTCTTC. It encodes CASSPRLAGGGEQFF.